Listed below are T cell receptor beta chains from one sample, sequenced in a study of beta chain features in type 1 diabetes. Assay used: immunoSEQ multiplex PCR; TCRdb lists only in-frame clones, some missing. Here the sample spans roughly 140,000 clones, about 7.3% being singletons. Sequencing was carried out using central memory CD4+ T cells from blood. These TCRs come from a man aged 18 to 29 in good health. Both conserved end residues are part of each CDR3. Each record gives: V gene, clone size, D gene, CDR3 length, J gene, CDR3 protein, CDR3 DNA. A D gene is named only where the DNA matches it firmly. Rows give clone size only sometimes, using once, few, many, or a class for an expanded clone.

>TRBV11-2|few|.|15|TRBJ2-3
CASSLDRGSTDTQYF
TGTGCCAGCAGCTTAGATCGGGGAAGCACAGATACGCAGTATTTT
>TRBV5-1|few|.|13|TRBJ1-1
CASSTQPNTEAFF
TGCGCCAGCAGCACACAGCCGAACACTGAAGCTTTCTTT
>TRBV9|few|.|16|TRBJ1-6
CASSARPGGHNSPLHF
TGTGCCAGCAGCGCCCGCCCGGGGGGACATAATTCACCCCTCCACTTT
>TRBV18|few|.|11|TRBJ2-7
CASSQTKEQYF
TGTGCCAGCTCACAGACAAAAGAGCAGTACTTC
>TRBV18|few|.|16|TRBJ2-1
CASSPPGPRGYNEQFF
TGTGCCAGCTCACCACCGGGCCCAAGGGGTTACAATGAGCAGTTCTTC
>TRBV6-1|few|.|15|TRBJ1-2
CASSDWGHSNYGYTF
TGTGCCAGCAGTGACTGGGGCCATTCTAACTATGGCTACACCTTC
>TRBV7-2|few|.|13|TRBJ2-7
CASRRSSSYEQYF
TGTGCCAGCAGACGGTCGAGCTCCTACGAGCAGTACTTC
>TRBV7-3|.|.|14|TRBJ1-1
CASSPQIRGTEAFF
TGTGCCAGCAGCCCCCAAATCAGAGGAACTGAAGCTTTCTTT
>TRBV9|.|TRBD2|15|TRBJ2-3
CASRRGGGSTDTQYF
TGTGCCAGCAGAAGAGGCGGGGGAAGCACAGATACGCAGTATTTT
>TRBV15|many|TRBD2|14|TRBJ2-1
CATSRGGVAGDGFF
TGTGCCACCAGCAGAGGAGGAGTAGCGGGAGACGGGTTCTTC
>TRBV9|.|TRBD2|17|TRBJ2-5
CASSVGAGGPGQETQYF
TGTGCCAGCAGCGTAGGTGCGGGAGGGCCGGGGCAAGAGACCCAGTACTTC
>TRBV5-4|few|TRBD1|14|TRBJ1-2
CASSFVDRADGYTF
TGTGCCAGCAGCTTTGTCGACAGGGCGGATGGCTACACCTTC
>TRBV5-1|few|TRBD1|14|TRBJ2-5
CASSPTGGRETQYF
TGCGCCAGCAGCCCGACAGGGGGCCGGGAGACCCAGTACTTC
>TRBV7-9|few|TRBD1|15|TRBJ2-5
CASSLDPQGIETQYF
TGTGCCAGCAGCTTAGACCCACAGGGGATAGAGACCCAGTACTTC
>TRBV9|few|TRBD2|19|TRBJ2-3
CASSVATWASGTSTDTQYF
TGTGCCAGCAGCGTAGCTACTTGGGCTAGCGGGACTAGCACAGATACGCAGTATTTT
>TRBV11-2|.|TRBD2|16|TRBJ2-1
CASSFLAGGPGNEQFF
TGTGCCAGCAGCTTCTTAGCGGGAGGGCCCGGCAATGAGCAGTTCTTC
>TRBV6-5|.|.|13|TRBJ1-4
CASQGLRNEKLFF
TGTGCCAGCCAGGGGTTAAGAAATGAAAAACTGTTTTTT
>TRBV27|few|TRBD1|13|TRBJ1-2
CASSPGQERGYTF
TGTGCCAGCAGTCCTGGACAGGAACGTGGCTACACCTTC
>TRBV28|.|TRBD1|17|TRBJ2-3
CASRRARDSGITDTQYF
TGTGCCAGCAGAAGGGCCCGGGACAGCGGAATCACAGATACGCAGTATTTT
>TRBV27|.|.|13|TRBJ1-2
CASSSPRGYGYTF
TGTGCCAGCAGTTCTCCCAGGGGCTATGGCTACACCTTC
>TRBV7-8|few|.|14|TRBJ1-5
CASSPARGDQPQHF
TGTGCCAGCAGCCCGGCCAGGGGTGATCAGCCCCAGCATTTT